This T cell receptor (beta chain) was identified during a study of regulatory T cells in long-lasting Graves disease. General study results and limits: Possibly, too few samples lowered accuracy.

The TCR beta library used iRepertoire HTBI primers with Arm-PCR amplification of CDR3. TCRdb passed the multiplex PCR reads through MiXCR, listing each CDR3 protein once. Among roughly 430,000 distinct CDR3 sequences listed, 20% to 25% were seen once. The time point is: persistent/refractory GD, antithyroid drugs over 5 years with positive TRAb. Extracted PBMC RNA gave rise to the TCR library. By American Thyroid Association guidelines, Graves' disease was diagnosed in the cohort. This CDR3 is built from 16 residues. Trimming removed 5 bases from V and 6 bases from J; junction bases left unmatched: 5. The germline CDR1 and CDR2 sequences are LGHDT and YNNKEL (reference sequence). This clonotype was seen many times. Its antigen is as yet unknown.

The gene calls are TRBV3-1 and TRBJ2-2; TRBD2 matches at 14 bases. This clonotype was sampled from a female donor with Graves disease. Here the sequenced sample was peripheral blood mononuclear cells (PBMCs), taken when the disease was refractory, from a patient treated with antithyroid drugs. The chain's CDR3 is CASSGGLAGVPGELFF. CDR3 sequence (DNA): TGTGCCAGCAGCGGGGGACTAGCGGGAGTACCCGGGGAGCTGTTTTTT.